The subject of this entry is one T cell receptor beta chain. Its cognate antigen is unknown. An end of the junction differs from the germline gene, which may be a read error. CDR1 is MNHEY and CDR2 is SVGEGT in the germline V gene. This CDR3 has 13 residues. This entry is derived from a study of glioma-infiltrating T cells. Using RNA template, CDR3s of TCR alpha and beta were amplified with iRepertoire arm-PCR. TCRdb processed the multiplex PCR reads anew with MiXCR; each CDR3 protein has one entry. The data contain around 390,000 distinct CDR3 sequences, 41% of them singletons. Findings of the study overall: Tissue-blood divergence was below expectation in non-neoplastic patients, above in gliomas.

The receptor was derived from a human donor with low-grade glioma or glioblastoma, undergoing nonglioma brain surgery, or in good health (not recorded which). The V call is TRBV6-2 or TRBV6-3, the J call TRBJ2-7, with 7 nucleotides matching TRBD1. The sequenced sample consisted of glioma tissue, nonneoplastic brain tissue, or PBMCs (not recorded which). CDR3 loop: CASSLGTVYERYF. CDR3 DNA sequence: TGTGCCAGCAGTCTGGGGACAGTTTACGAGCGGTACTTC.